This note documents a single T cell receptor beta chain sequence. Reverse transcription used roughly 0.5 to 1 ug RNA and random hexamers. Across 54 Vbeta and 13 Jbeta, immunoSEQ multiplex PCR amplified TCR beta CDR3. TCRdb re-called the immunoSEQ multiplex PCR reads through MiXCR, storing one row per CDR3 protein. The sample contains more than 70,000 distinct CDR3 sequences, 94% of which appear only once. This specimen comes from a study of CD8 T cells in Susac syndrome. Study context: Among the Susac syndrome patients who underwent sequencing, about 6 had clinically active disease, while about 8 of them were in remission.

Trimming shortened V by 5 bases and J by 2 bases, and 12 bases separated the two germline ends. Germline V gives CDR1 KGHSH, CDR2 LQKENI. CDR3 length equals 14 residues. What was sequenced was CD8+ T cells from PBMCs. The sequence came from a human donor with Susac syndrome. This chain connects TRBV18 to TRBJ1-1; D not certain. DNA of the CDR3: TGTGCCAGCTCAAAAGAAAGGGCAAACACTGAAGCTTTCTTT. It is translated as CASSKERANTEAFF.